A selection of T cell receptor beta chains follows, all from one sample in a study of post-analysis software for immune sequencing data. MiXCR was run by TCRdb on the PCR reads, yielding one entry per CDR3 protein. Here the sample spans roughly 540,000 distinct CDR3 sequences, roughly 34% being singletons. The sample was blood. These TCRs come from a girl aged 2-17 years with multiple sclerosis. CDR3s include the opening cysteine and the closing phenylalanine or tryptophan. A D gene is named only where the DNA matches it firmly. For some rows the clone size is stated as once, few or many, or as a class when expanded; others skip it.

V gene: TRBV10-3; clone size: .; D gene: .; J gene: TRBJ2-7; CDR3 DNA: .; CDR3 protein: CAISVGTGSSYERYF
V gene: TRBV20-1; clone size: .; D gene: TRBD1; J gene: TRBJ2-7; CDR3 DNA: TGCAGTGCTAGATGGGACAGGGACTCCTACGAGCAGTACTTC; CDR3 protein: CSARWDRDSYEQYF
V gene: TRBV7-9; clone size: many; D gene: .; J gene: TRBJ2-2; CDR3 DNA: TGTGCCAGCAGCCAGTTAACTACGAACACCGGGGAGCTGTTTTTT; CDR3 protein: CASSQLTTNTGELFF
V gene: TRBV7-2; clone size: few; D gene: TRBD2; J gene: TRBJ2-3; CDR3 DNA: TGTGCCAGCAGCTTTGGCGGGGGGCCCACAGATACGCAGTATTTT; CDR3 protein: CASSFGGGPTDTQYF
V gene: TRBV20-1; clone size: .; D gene: TRBD1; J gene: TRBJ1-4; CDR3 DNA: TGCAGTGCTAGAGACGGGGCAGGGGGTCGGGAAAAACTGTTTTTT; CDR3 protein: CSARDGAGGREKLFF
V gene: TRBV5-1; clone size: .; D gene: TRBD2; J gene: TRBJ2-1; CDR3 DNA: TGCGCCAGCAGGACTAGCGGGGGTAACAATGAGCAGTTCTTC; CDR3 protein: CASRTSGGNNEQFF
V gene: TRBV20-1; clone size: .; D gene: .; J gene: TRBJ2-1; CDR3 DNA: TGCAGTGTCGCTTCAGGGGCGGGGAGTTACAATGAGCAGTTCTTC; CDR3 protein: CSVASGAGSYNEQFF
V gene: TRBV20-1; clone size: .; D gene: TRBD2; J gene: TRBJ2-7; CDR3 DNA: TGCAGTGCTAGAGGTATTTCCGGGACTAGCGGGGGGAGCTCCTACGAGCAGTACTTC; CDR3 protein: CSARGISGTSGGSSYEQYF
V gene: TRBV20-1; clone size: .; D gene: TRBD1; J gene: TRBJ2-1; CDR3 DNA: TGCAGTGCCTCGACGTTTACCGGGACAGGGGACAATGAGCAGTTCTTC; CDR3 protein: CSASTFTGTGDNEQFF
V gene: TRBV7-9; clone size: few; D gene: TRBD1; J gene: TRBJ2-3; CDR3 DNA: TGTGCCAGCGCAGGGGGCCTTTTCACAGATACGCAGTATTTT; CDR3 protein: CASAGGLFTDTQYF
V gene: TRBV5-1; clone size: few; D gene: .; J gene: TRBJ1-5; CDR3 DNA: TGCGCCAGCAGTTCCTATTTACAGGTCAATGTGATAGGGTATAGCAATCAGCCCCAGCATTTT; CDR3 protein: CASSSYLQVNVIGYSNQPQHF